This TCR beta chain was sequenced during a study of blood T cell repertoires in COVID-19. Study overall: Spain, Italy and the United States supplied samples that represented acute and convalescent COVID-19. T cells, B-cell-depleted T cells, or PBMCs provided the cDNA or gDNA that served as material.

The table came from immunoSEQ multiplex PCR; TCRdb's copy has only in-frame clones and leaves some out. In the table there are around 300,000 clones, roughly 90% of which are singletons. The V and J ends lost 1 base and 3 bases respectively, with 9 bases between them. CDR1 is MDHEN, CDR2 SYDVKM, per germline. This CDR3 is 14 amino acids long. The table lists this clone with a few counts. Seattle patients were enrolled while actively infected and followed longitudinally. The TCR comes from a woman aged 25 to 45 with COVID-19, enrolled during active disease. The rearrangement links TRBV28 to TRBJ1-2; maybe TRBD1 (5 bases). Material: peripheral blood. The CDR3 DNA reads as TGTGCCAGCAGTTTATCAGGGCACGACTATGGCTACACCTTC. Protein product: CASSLSGHDYGYTF.